Below, 2 T cell receptor beta chains from the same sample are listed, as sequenced in a study of identical twins (dated by TCRdb to 2016 to 2018). Library prep was done by 5' RACE. Sequencing relied on an Illumina HiSeq 2000. TCRdb reworked the public reads: Q25 trimming with fastp, MiXCR clone assembly, productive beta chains retained. Rows are combined by CDR3 protein, so each entry shows the most common genes and DNA. Recorded for this sample are about 810,000 distinct CDR3 sequences; roughly 12% of them occurred a single time. The ten largest clones take up 1.5% to 2% of the sample. The same sample was also studied in work on yellow fever vaccine responses in identical twins.

Source material: PBMCs. These receptors came from a woman in her late teens or twenties in good health.

This clonotype was counted only a few times. This chain uses TRBV20-1 with TRBJ2-3; 7 bases match TRBD2. This CDR3 contains 16 residues. Germline V gene data show CDR1 as DFQATT and CDR2 as SNEGSKA (reference sequence). The ends lost 6 bases at V and 4 bases at J; junction bases unmatched: 16. The DNA of the CDR3 is TGCAGTGCCGCACCTAGCGGAGCATATGGTGCAGATACGCAGTATTTT. Protein product: CSAAPSGAYGADTQYF.

V usage is TRBV11-1 and J usage is TRBJ2-3; no firm D call. Per germline, CDR1 SGHAT and CDR2 FQDESV (reference sequence). The CDR3 contains 13 residues. V gave up 5 bases and J gave up 5 bases, with 11 bases separating them. The DNA of the CDR3 is TGTGCCAGCAGCCAAGGCTATGGAGATACGCAGTATTTT. Encoded protein: CASSQGYGDTQYF.